Listed below are T cell receptor beta chains from one sample, sequenced in a study of identical twins. TCRdb re-derived calls from the 5' RACE reads in MiXCR, one entry per CDR3 protein. The table shows hundreds of thousands of distinct CDR3 sequences, with less than 7% occurring only once. The sequenced material came from naive T cells sorted from blood. The receptors derive from a young man in good health. The CDR3 runs from the conserved cysteine through the conserved F or W. The D gene is left open where the match is weak. Expanded clones are given a class, and other clones once, few, many or no size at all.

d_call	j_call	v_call	clone_size	cdr3_aa	cdr3_nt
-	TRBJ2-1	TRBV11-2	few	CASTPSRGYGNNEQFF	TGTGCCAGCACCCCGTCCCGAGGTTACGGCAACAATGAGCAGTTCTTC
-	TRBJ2-2	TRBV27	-	CASADITGVGGELFF	TGTGCCAGCGCGGACATTACGGGTGTTGGCGGGGAGCTGTTTTTT
-	TRBJ2-5	TRBV6-1	few	CASRGVGEWETQYF	TGTGCCAGCAGAGGGGTAGGGGAATGGGAGACCCAGTACTTC
TRBD1	TRBJ1-2	TRBV12-3/TRBV12-4	many	CASSTDRGQNYGYTF	TGTGCCAGCAGTACGGACAGGGGGCAGAACTATGGCTACACCTTC
TRBD1	TRBJ1-6	TRBV20-1	few	CSARAPAPGQGDYPNSPLHF	TGCAGTGCTAGAGCCCCAGCGCCGGGACAGGGTGATTATCCGAATTCACCCCTCCACTTT
-	TRBJ2-2	TRBV6-2/TRBV6-3	-	CATSWTVNTGELFF	TGTGCCACCTCGTGGACGGTGAACACCGGGGAGCTGTTTTTT
TRBD2	TRBJ2-7	TRBV29-1	many	CSVLAGGLTYEQYF	TGCAGCGTACTAGCGGGAGGCCTCACCTACGAGCAGTACTTC
-	TRBJ1-2	TRBV29-1	many	CSVTGANYGYTF	TGCAGCGTGACAGGAGCTAACTATGGCTACACCTTC
-	TRBJ1-1	TRBV12-3/TRBV12-4	-	CASSLVGTGTEAFF	TGTGCCAGCAGTCTCGTGGGGACGGGCACTGAAGCTTTCTTT
-	TRBJ2-5	TRBV4-2	many	CASSQDLHKGQETQYF	TGTGCCAGCAGCCAAGACCTTCACAAAGGCCAAGAGACCCAGTACTTC
TRBD2	TRBJ2-7	TRBV30	many	CAWSVGTSGAGFEQYF	TGTGCCTGGAGTGTAGGGACTAGCGGGGCCGGATTCGAGCAGTACTTC
TRBD1	TRBJ1-5	TRBV24-1	many	CATSDFPGQVSQPQHF	TGTGCCACCAGTGATTTCCCCGGACAGGTCAGCCAGCCCCAGCATTTT
TRBD1	TRBJ1-1	TRBV18	few	CASSPNRGSSMNTEAFF	TGTGCCAGCTCACCGAACAGGGGGTCTTCAATGAACACTGAAGCTTTCTTT
TRBD2	TRBJ2-2	TRBV19	-	CASGKAGKELFF	TGTGCCAGTGGGAAAGCGGGAAAGGAGCTGTTTTTT
TRBD1	TRBJ2-7	TRBV7-9	-	CASSLGDRVGQYF	TGTGCCAGCAGCTTAGGGGACAGGGTTGGGCAGTACTTC
-	TRBJ1-5	TRBV6-1	few	CASSKASHQPQHF	TGTGCCAGCAGCAAAGCCTCCCATCAGCCCCAGCATTTT
-	TRBJ2-5	TRBV29-1	-	CSVEDRGGPETQYF	TGCAGCGTTGAAGATCGGGGAGGTCCGGAGACCCAGTACTTC
TRBD1	TRBJ1-1	TRBV20-1	many	CSARDGKGTGGFWNTEAFF	TGCAGTGCTAGAGACGGGAAGGGGACAGGGGGCTTCTGGAACACTGAAGCTTTCTTT
TRBD1	TRBJ2-1	TRBV7-9	few	CASSSGTVSNEQFF	TGTGCCAGCAGCTCCGGGACAGTCAGCAATGAGCAGTTCTTC
TRBD1	TRBJ2-5	TRBV14	many	CASSHILGQGQETQYF	TGTGCCAGCAGCCACATCCTGGGACAGGGACAAGAGACCCAGTACTTC
TRBD1	TRBJ1-4	TRBV20-1	few	CSASLGTGQRLFF	TGCAGTGCTAGCCTCGGGACAGGGCAGAGACTGTTTTTT
TRBD1	TRBJ1-5	TRBV6-5	-	CASSLTGEGNQPQHF	TGTGCCAGCAGTTTAACAGGGGAAGGCAATCAGCCCCAGCATTTT
TRBD2	TRBJ2-7	TRBV27	-	CASSPLQAGGFHEQYF	TGTGCCAGCAGTCCCCTACAAGCGGGAGGGTTCCACGAGCAGTACTTC
-	TRBJ2-1	TRBV2	-	CASRDPGHISYNEQFF	TGTGCCAGCAGGGACCCCGGACATATCTCCTACAATGAGCAGTTCTTC
TRBD2	TRBJ2-1	TRBV24-1	few	CATSDPRGLAGDEQFF	TGTGCCACCAGTGACCCCCGGGGACTAGCGGGAGATGAGCAGTTCTTC
TRBD1	TRBJ1-1	TRBV27	few	CASSLLSDRVEAFF	TGTGCCAGCAGTTTATTATCGGACAGGGTAGAAGCTTTCTTT
-	TRBJ1-5	TRBV6-1	few	CASTRNNQPQHF	TGTGCCAGCACCAGAAACAATCAGCCCCAGCATTTT
TRBD2	TRBJ2-1	TRBV13	many	CASSLGNRRLANYNEQFF	TGTGCCAGCAGCTTAGGCAACCGACGACTAGCCAACTACAATGAGCAGTTCTTC
-	TRBJ2-1	TRBV28	-	CASSPLVVVYNEQFF	TGTGCCAGCAGCCCCCTGGTAGTGGTCTACAATGAGCAGTTCTTC
-	TRBJ1-1	TRBV3-1	-	CASSSGPGGLLNTEAFF	TGTGCCAGCAGCTCCGGACCGGGCGGATTACTGAACACTGAAGCTTTCTTT
TRBD2	TRBJ2-7	TRBV19	-	CASSETGRLASNYEQYF	TGTGCCAGTAGCGAGACGGGGCGACTAGCCAGTAACTACGAGCAGTACTTC
-	TRBJ1-3	TRBV5-5	-	CASSLDFLRGNTIYF	TGTGCCAGCAGCTTGGACTTTCTGCGGGGAAACACCATATATTTT
TRBD2	TRBJ2-5	TRBV20-1	many	CSARPGLMAETQYF	TGCAGTGCTAGACCGGGACTAATGGCAGAGACCCAGTACTTC